The rows below give T cell receptor beta chains drawn from one sample of a study of cytomegalovirus exposure and HLA in healthy donors. Sequencing was performed with immunoSEQ multiplex PCR; in TCRdb, only in-frame clones are kept and a portion is missing. The profile covers tens of thousands of clones, with 85% to 95% appearing a single time and 0.67% taken by the ten largest. Input material: PBMCs. Receptors were obtained from a man between 18 and 35 years old in good health and CMV-seronegative. Each CDR3 is given with its conserved first and last residue. A D gene is named only where the DNA matches it firmly. Where a row states a size, it is once, few, many or the class of an expanded clone; other rows omit it.

cdr3_nt: TGTGCCAGCACGGGTTATCAAAAACTGTTTTTT
cdr3_aa: CASTGYQKLFF
clone_size: .
v_call: TRBV6-1
d_call: .
j_call: TRBJ1-4

cdr3_nt: TGTGCCAGCAGCCTACGTTGGGGTAGCGGGAGAGTTGATACGCAGTATTTT
cdr3_aa: CASSLRWGSGRVDTQYF
clone_size: once
v_call: TRBV16
d_call: TRBD2
j_call: TRBJ2-3

cdr3_nt: TGCGCCAGCAGCTTGGAGGGGACAGGGTCCTACGAGCAGTACTTC
cdr3_aa: CASSLEGTGSYEQYF
clone_size: .
v_call: TRBV5-1
d_call: TRBD1
j_call: TRBJ2-7

cdr3_nt: TGCGCCAGCAGCCAAGTAACTAGCTTCCAAGAGACCCAGTACTTC
cdr3_aa: CASSQVTSFQETQYF
clone_size: .
v_call: TRBV4-1
d_call: .
j_call: TRBJ2-5

cdr3_nt: TGCGCCAGCAGTGATTCACGAGGGGGTCAGCCCCAGCATTTT
cdr3_aa: CASSDSRGGQPQHF
clone_size: .
v_call: TRBV10-1
d_call: .
j_call: TRBJ1-5

cdr3_nt: TGTGCCAGCAGCCAGACAGGGGTAAGCACAGATACGCAGTATTTT
cdr3_aa: CASSQTGVSTDTQYF
clone_size: .
v_call: TRBV5-4
d_call: TRBD1
j_call: TRBJ2-3

cdr3_nt: TGTGCCAGCAGTTTATCAGGGATTCGCACTGAAGCTTTCTTT
cdr3_aa: CASSLSGIRTEAFF
clone_size: .
v_call: TRBV6-5
d_call: .
j_call: TRBJ1-1

cdr3_nt: TGCAGCAGCCTCGGAGGGGCTGACAATGAGCAGTTCTTC
cdr3_aa: CSSLGGADNEQFF
clone_size: .
v_call: TRBV29-1
d_call: .
j_call: TRBJ2-1

cdr3_nt: TGCGCCAGCAGCTTGAGGGACAAGAGCTCTGGAAACACCATATATTTT
cdr3_aa: CASSLRDKSSGNTIYF
clone_size: .
v_call: TRBV5-1
d_call: .
j_call: TRBJ1-3

cdr3_nt: TGTGCCAGCAGTGCCCAGGGGTTTTATTCACCCCTCCACTTT
cdr3_aa: CASSAQGFYSPLHF
clone_size: .
v_call: TRBV27
d_call: .
j_call: TRBJ1-6

cdr3_nt: TGTGCCAGCTCACCACCGAAAACTTCCTGGAACACTGAAGCTTTCTTT
cdr3_aa: CASSPPKTSWNTEAFF
clone_size: .
v_call: TRBV18
d_call: .
j_call: TRBJ1-1

cdr3_nt: TGTGCCAGCAGCTTAATGTCAAAGCGGGGACCTAATGAGCAGTTCTTC
cdr3_aa: CASSLMSKRGPNEQFF
clone_size: .
v_call: TRBV7-3
d_call: TRBD2
j_call: TRBJ2-1

cdr3_nt: TGTGCCAGCTCATTAGCAGGGGGTGAACCGAACACTGAAGCTTTCTTT
cdr3_aa: CASSLAGGEPNTEAFF
clone_size: .
v_call: TRBV18
d_call: TRBD1
j_call: TRBJ1-1

cdr3_nt: TGTGCCAGCAGTCCTTCGGGGGGAGGACATAGCACAGATACGCAGTATTTT
cdr3_aa: CASSPSGGGHSTDTQYF
clone_size: .
v_call: TRBV27
d_call: TRBD2
j_call: TRBJ2-3

cdr3_nt: TGTGCCAGCAGCTCCACTATCTACGAGCAGTACTTC
cdr3_aa: CASSSTIYEQYF
clone_size: .
v_call: TRBV5-5
d_call: .
j_call: TRBJ2-7

cdr3_nt: TGTGCCAGCAGCTTAGACGCGGATAGCAATCAGCCCCAGCATTTT
cdr3_aa: CASSLDADSNQPQHF
clone_size: .
v_call: TRBV7-2
d_call: .
j_call: TRBJ1-5

cdr3_nt: TGTGCCTGGAGTGTTCCAGGGAACACCGGGGAGCTGTTTTTT
cdr3_aa: CAWSVPGNTGELFF
clone_size: .
v_call: TRBV30
d_call: .
j_call: TRBJ2-2

cdr3_nt: TGCGCCAGCAGCTTGGCCAGAGGTCCGGGGGAGCAGTTCTTC
cdr3_aa: CASSLARGPGEQFF
clone_size: .
v_call: TRBV5-1
d_call: .
j_call: TRBJ2-1

cdr3_nt: TGTGCCAGCAGCGTAGGGTCAGACTCCTACGAGCAGTACTTC
cdr3_aa: CASSVGSDSYEQYF
clone_size: once
v_call: TRBV9
d_call: .
j_call: TRBJ2-7

cdr3_nt: TGTGCCAGCAGCTACAGGGGTGAGCAGCCCCAGCATTTT
cdr3_aa: CASSYRGEQPQHF
clone_size: few
v_call: TRBV7-2
d_call: TRBD1
j_call: TRBJ1-5

cdr3_nt: TGTGCCTGGAGCGTAGGGCTCTGGGCAGGGGTCCAGCCCCAGCATTTT
cdr3_aa: CAWSVGLWAGVQPQHF
clone_size: .
v_call: TRBV30
d_call: .
j_call: TRBJ1-5

cdr3_nt: TGTGCCAGCTCACCCCAAGGACAACCCATCAATCAGCCCCAGCATTTT
cdr3_aa: CASSPQGQPINQPQHF
clone_size: once
v_call: TRBV18
d_call: .
j_call: TRBJ1-5

cdr3_nt: TGTGCCAGCAGTCCCTACTCCCGAGCCTACGAGCAGTACTTC
cdr3_aa: CASSPYSRAYEQYF
clone_size: .
v_call: TRBV28
d_call: .
j_call: TRBJ2-7

cdr3_nt: TGTGCCAGCAAATCCGGGACTAGTTGGGATACGCAGTATTTT
cdr3_aa: CASKSGTSWDTQYF
clone_size: .
v_call: TRBV25-1
d_call: TRBD2
j_call: TRBJ2-3

cdr3_nt: TGTGCCAGCAGCTTAGGCGGGACGTATAATGGCTACACCTTC
cdr3_aa: CASSLGGTYNGYTF
clone_size: .
v_call: TRBV11-2
d_call: .
j_call: TRBJ1-2

cdr3_nt: TGCGCCAGCAGCCCGGCAGGGCAGGGCTTTGAATGGAACACTGAAGCTTTCTTT
cdr3_aa: CASSPAGQGFEWNTEAFF
clone_size: .
v_call: TRBV5-1
d_call: .
j_call: TRBJ1-1

cdr3_nt: TGTGCCAGCAGCCAAGATGACGGGAGGGCCTCCTACGAGCAGTACTTC
cdr3_aa: CASSQDDGRASYEQYF
clone_size: few
v_call: TRBV4-2
d_call: TRBD2
j_call: TRBJ2-7

cdr3_nt: TGTGCCAGCAGTCCTACTAGCAACCAAGAGACCCAGTACTTC
cdr3_aa: CASSPTSNQETQYF
clone_size: .
v_call: TRBV6-4
d_call: .
j_call: TRBJ2-5

cdr3_nt: TGTGCCAGCAGCCACATAGGACAGGGTGGTACTGAAGCTTTCTTT
cdr3_aa: CASSHIGQGGTEAFF
clone_size: .
v_call: TRBV11-3
d_call: TRBD1
j_call: TRBJ1-1

cdr3_nt: TGTGCCAGCAGCCAATCCCAGACTAGCGGGGGGCTCAATGAGCAGTTCTTC
cdr3_aa: CASSQSQTSGGLNEQFF
clone_size: .
v_call: TRBV7-6
d_call: TRBD2
j_call: TRBJ2-1

cdr3_nt: TGTGCCAGTAGTATTCCTGGGGGGAACTATGGCTACACCTTC
cdr3_aa: CASSIPGGNYGYTF
clone_size: .
v_call: TRBV19
d_call: .
j_call: TRBJ1-2

cdr3_nt: TGTGCCAGCAGCGTGACCGGGTTCTCTGGAAACACCATATATTTT
cdr3_aa: CASSVTGFSGNTIYF
clone_size: .
v_call: TRBV9
d_call: .
j_call: TRBJ1-3

cdr3_nt: TGTGCCAGCAGTTTAGCAAGCCCCCTTTGGCCCCAGCATTTT
cdr3_aa: CASSLASPLWPQHF
clone_size: .
v_call: TRBV28
d_call: .
j_call: TRBJ1-5

cdr3_nt: TGTGCCAGCAGCTCCGGGACAGGTAACTACGAGCAGTACTTC
cdr3_aa: CASSSGTGNYEQYF
clone_size: .
v_call: TRBV7-2
d_call: TRBD1
j_call: TRBJ2-7

cdr3_nt: TGTGCCAGCAGCTTAGCAAACCATTCCGGGACAGGGGGCTACGAGCAGTACTTC
cdr3_aa: CASSLANHSGTGGYEQYF
clone_size: once
v_call: TRBV7-9
d_call: TRBD1
j_call: TRBJ2-7